In its sample, the clone carrying this TCR beta chain was seen many times. Its target is unknown. CDR1 and CDR2 from the germline V gene are LGHDT and YNNKEL (reference sequence). This CDR3 is 13 amino acids long. V lost 4 bases and J lost 3, with 9 bases in between. A J-beta primer mix and a sample-barcoded 5' primer were used in a second PCR of roughly 7 to 12 cycles. Sequencing yielded, for each sample, at least 3 million paired-end reads carrying CDR3. TCRdb redid the calling of the 5' RACE reads with MiXCR, one entry per CDR3 protein. The sample has about 1,500,000 distinct CDR3 sequences; about 30% are singletons. This specimen comes from a study of blood T cells in healthy people across ages. Findings and caveats of the study: Relative to aged donors, long-lived donors carried more naive CD4+ cells and displayed higher diversity. With naive T cell percentage, TCR beta diversity showed a strong correlation. Unsorted PBMC material precluded a definitive naive versus antigen-experienced comparison.

The receptor's source is a woman under 40 in good health. The chain uses TRBV3-1 and TRBJ2-5; D is unresolved. Specimen: blood. The CDR3 DNA sequence: TGTGCCAGCAGCCGAGCTAAAGAAGAGACCCAGTACTTC. Protein: CASSRAKEETQYF.